This paragraph reports one T cell receptor (beta chain). This sample is drawn from a study of blood T cell repertoires in COVID-19. As for the study in general: COVID-19 samples from acute and convalescent phases originated in the United States, Italy and Spain. Nucleic acid was either cDNA or gDNA, and it came from T cells, B-cell-depleted T cells, or PBMCs.

V lost 6 bases and J lost 1; bases outside the gene matches: 5. The CDR3 runs 13 residues. Per germline, CDR1 SQVTM and CDR2 ANQGSEA. Original processing notes: Reference gene primer amplification yielded estimated nucleated cell counts. The table came from immunoSEQ multiplex PCR; TCRdb's copy has only in-frame clones and leaves some out. V, J and clone size were drawn from that table, and D and trimming were deduced from the DNA. The data show 35,000 to 45,000 clones, roughly 90% seen once. The sequenced sample was peripheral blood. The sequence came from a human donor in a cohort sampled during active COVID-19. The rearrangement uses TRBV29-1 and TRBJ1-1, with 7 bases that match TRBD1. CDR3 coding DNA: TGCAGCGTGATGACAGGGCGGAACACTGAAGCTTTCTTT. Its protein product is CSVMTGRNTEAFF.